The subject of this entry is one T cell receptor (beta chain). Its target is unknown. Using immunoSEQ multiplex PCR, the repertoire was profiled, and TCRdb retains in-frame clones only, with some absent. The sample has approximately 97,000 clones; approximately 84% are singletons. This entry belongs to a study of T cell responses to AZD1222 COVID-19 vaccine. The wider study: Pooling of second doses given at about 4 or about 12 weeks was done.

Germline lookup yields CDR1 SGHTA and CDR2 FQGNSA. The V gene lost 1 base and the J gene lost 2 bases, with 10 bases spanning the gap. The CDR3 contains 15 residues. Study results and caveats: Epitopes outside B.1.351 and B.1.1.7 mutated regions reportedly drew nearly half of spike TCRs. A mostly white British donor set with more females was recruited, and clonal diversity was possibly underestimated.

The genes are TRBV7-2 and TRBJ2-3; unclear D gene. Sequenced material: peripheral blood, taken on day 0 of AZD1222 vaccination. This receptor was obtained from an adult in good health. The CDR3 spells CASSLVLGATDTQYF. The CDR3 DNA sequence: TGTGCCAGCAGCTTAGTGTTGGGCGCCACAGATACGCAGTATTTT.